These T cell receptor beta chains were read from a single sample in a study of OX40 agonist ivuxolimab in advanced cancers. Profiling relied on immunoSEQ multiplex PCR, and the TCRdb table lists in-frame clones only, not all of them. The sample holds some 100,000 clones, about 93% seen once. Here the sequenced sample was CD4+ or CD8+ T cells sorted from blood, taken in a trial of the OX40 agonist ivuxolimab. These TCRs come from an adult with an advanced solid tumor such as melanoma, head and neck, liver or kidney cancer. CDR3s include the opening cysteine and the closing phenylalanine or tryptophan. D genes are given only for firm matches. Part of the rows lack a size; the others show once, few, many or a class for expanded clones.

>TRBJ2-3|20|TRBD2|-|TRBV4-1
TGCGCCAGCAGCCATCTCACCGGGACTAGCGGGATCCAAGGCAGTTCGGGGCAGTATTTT
CASSHLTGTSGIQGSSGQYF
>TRBJ2-1|17|TRBD2|-|TRBV4-3
TGCGCCAGCAGCCAAGAGGGGCTTAGCGGGCCAGGGAATGAGCAGTTCTTC
CASSQEGLSGPGNEQFF
>TRBJ2-3|15|TRBD2|few|TRBV7-9
TGTGCCAGCAGCTCACGAGCGGGAGCAGGAGATACGCAGTATTTT
CASSSRAGAGDTQYF
>TRBJ2-7|13|-|-|TRBV11-3
TGTGCCAGCAGCTTCCTCCCATCCTACGAGCAGTACTTC
CASSFLPSYEQYF
>TRBJ2-3|15|-|-|TRBV18
TGTGCCAGCTCACCGGTTTGGGGGTCCACAGATACGCAGTATTTT
CASSPVWGSTDTQYF
>TRBJ1-5|16|-|-|TRBV19
TGTGCCAGTAGCCTAACTCGGGCCAGGGGCGATCAGCCCCAGCATTTT
CASSLTRARGDQPQHF
>TRBJ1-4|16|TRBD1|-|TRBV4-3
TGCGCCAGCAGCCGCCTGACCGGGACAGGGTCTGAAAAACTGTTTTTT
CASSRLTGTGSEKLFF
>TRBJ2-7|16|-|-|TRBV5-1
TGCGCCAGCAGCTTGCCCGGGACTGGTTACCTCTACGAGCAGTACTTC
CASSLPGTGYLYEQYF
>TRBJ2-2|15|TRBD2|-|TRBV5-1
TGCGCCAGCAGACCCCAAGCGGGAGGACCCGGGGAGCTGTTTTTT
CASRPQAGGPGELFF
>TRBJ2-7|15|TRBD2|-|TRBV7-2
TGTGCCAGCAGCTCAGGACTAGCGGGAGTGTACGAGCAGTACTTC
CASSSGLAGVYEQYF
>TRBJ1-1|16|-|-|TRBV7-9
TGTGCCAGCAGCTTAGATGGACGAATGGGGAACACTGAAGCTTTCTTT
CASSLDGRMGNTEAFF
>TRBJ2-2|16|TRBD2|-|TRBV11-2
TGTGCCAGCAGACTGCGGGGCGGGAGCGGCACCGGGGAGCTGTTTTTT
CASRLRGGSGTGELFF
>TRBJ2-3|14|TRBD1|-|TRBV5-4
TGTGCCAGCAGCCCGGACAGGGGCCCAGATACGCAGTATTTT
CASSPDRGPDTQYF
>TRBJ1-1|15|-|-|TRBV23-1
TGCGCCAGCGGGGTCGACCCCGATATGAGCACTGAAGCTTTCTTT
CASGVDPDMSTEAFF
>TRBJ1-5|15|-|-|TRBV6-6
TGTGCCAGCAGTTACACACTGACATGGAATCAGCCCCAGCATTTT
CASSYTLTWNQPQHF
>TRBJ2-3|16|-|-|TRBV7-2
TGTGCCAGCAGCTTCCGGCAACAGAGCAAGACAGATACGCAGTATTTT
CASSFRQQSKTDTQYF
>TRBJ2-5|15|TRBD2|few|TRBV5-6
TGTGCCAGCAGGTTTACGGGAGGGCCCAGAGAGACCCAGTACTTC
CASRFTGGPRETQYF
>TRBJ2-7|11|-|-|TRBV5-1
TGCGCCAGCAGCGGGGACTACGAGCAGTACTTC
CASSGDYEQYF
>TRBJ2-1|15|TRBD2|-|TRBV7-2
TGTGCCAGCAGACGGACTAGCGGGAGGTACAATGAGCAGTTCTTC
CASRRTSGRYNEQFF
>TRBJ2-7|14|-|-|TRBV30
TGTGCCTGGTGGCAGCCTGGGGCCTCCTACGAGCAGTACTTC
CAWWQPGASYEQYF
>TRBJ2-2|14|-|few|TRBV27
TGTGCCAGCAGTCCACACGGGCCTACCGGGGAGCTGTTTTTT
CASSPHGPTGELFF
>TRBJ2-1|16|-|-|TRBV11-3
TGTGCCAGCAGCTTAGTTCGGGACAACTCCTACAATGAGCAGTTCTTC
CASSLVRDNSYNEQFF
>TRBJ1-1|12|-|-|TRBV7-2
TGTGCCAGCAGCTTACACAGCTATAGGGCTTTCTTT
CASSLHSYRAFF
>TRBJ2-7|12|-|once|TRBV10-2
TGCGCCAGCAGCGGCCTCTCCTACGAGCAGTACTTC
CASSGLSYEQYF
>TRBJ2-2|15|-|once|TRBV27
TGTGCCAGCAGTTTACGGGGGGCGGACACCGGGGAGCTGTTTTTT
CASSLRGADTGELFF
>TRBJ2-3|14|-|once|TRBV5-6
TGTGCCAGCAAACCCGGGACGCTGCGGGATACGCAGTATTTT
CASKPGTLRDTQYF
>TRBJ2-3|14|-|-|TRBV11-3
TGTGCCAGCAGCGACAGAGTAGGGACAGATACGCAGTATTTT
CASSDRVGTDTQYF
>TRBJ2-7|15|-|-|TRBV27
TGTGCCAGCAGTTTATCCGCAGGGCGCCCCTACGAGCAGTACTTC
CASSLSAGRPYEQYF
>TRBJ2-5|19|TRBD2|-|TRBV7-2
TGTGCCAGCAGCTTAAAACTCCTAGCGGGAGGCCAGTACCAAGAGACCCAGTACTTC
CASSLKLLAGGQYQETQYF
>TRBJ2-5|17|TRBD2|-|TRBV9
TGTGCCAGCAGCGTAGCAGGACTAGCGGGAGGGACGGAGACCCAGTACTTC
CASSVAGLAGGTETQYF
>TRBJ2-1|16|-|-|TRBV28
TGTGCCAGCAGTCCGTTGACCCGACTAGTTACGAATGAGCAGTTCTTC
CASSPLTRLVTNEQFF
>TRBJ2-6|19|-|-|TRBV4-1
TGCGCCAGCAGCACAAAGGGTGTCATCCCATACTCTGGGGCCAACGTCCTGACTTTC
CASSTKGVIPYSGANVLTF
>TRBJ1-5|13|TRBD1|-|TRBV30
TGTGCCTATGACAGGGGGAGCAATCAGCCCCAGCATTTT
CAYDRGSNQPQHF
>TRBJ2-7|14|-|once|TRBV28
TGTGCCAGCAGTTTAAACCCGAGCTCCTACGAGCAGTACTTC
CASSLNPSSYEQYF
>TRBJ1-3|17|-|-|TRBV5-1
TGCGCCAGCAGCTTGAGTGATCGGCGGAGCTCTGGAAACACCATATATTTT
CASSLSDRRSSGNTIYF
>TRBJ1-3|15|-|-|TRBV7-2
TGTGCCAGCAGCTTGAGGAGCCTATCTGGAAACACCATATATTTT
CASSLRSLSGNTIYF
>TRBJ2-1|15|TRBD2|-|TRBV2
TGTGCCAGCAGTCCCACTAGCGGGACATACAATGAGCAGTTCTTC
CASSPTSGTYNEQFF
>TRBJ2-7|14|-|-|TRBV19
TGTGCCAGTAGTCAGACATCCAGCTCCTACGAGCAGTACTTC
CASSQTSSSYEQYF
>TRBJ2-5|20|-|-|TRBV15
TGTGCCACCAGCAGAGATCCAAGATTTGGCGGGGGCCCACGAGAAGAGACCCAGTACTTC
CATSRDPRFGGGPREETQYF
>TRBJ2-3|11|-|-|TRBV15
TGTGCCACCAGCAGGAGGGATACGCAGTATTTT
CATSRRDTQYF
>TRBJ1-4|16|-|-|TRBV7-9
TGTGCCAGCAGCTCAAGACGGACGGCTCAAACCGGAAAACTGTTTTTT
CASSSRRTAQTGKLFF
>TRBJ1-1|12|-|-|TRBV27
TGTGCCAGCAGTTCCCGGGGGACTGAAGCTTTCTTT
CASSSRGTEAFF
>TRBJ1-5|15|-|-|TRBV7-3
TGTGCCAGCAGCTTAACCGGAGATCCCAATCAGCCCCAGCATTTT
CASSLTGDPNQPQHF
>TRBJ1-5|13|-|-|TRBV7-2
TGTGCCAGTTGCGAGGGTTATGAACAGCCCCAGCATTTT
CASCEGYEQPQHF
>TRBJ2-3|15|-|-|TRBV14
TGTGCCAGCAGCCAAGACCGGTGGGGCACAGATACGCAGTATTTT
CASSQDRWGTDTQYF
>TRBJ2-7|13|-|-|TRBV4-3
TGCGCCAGCAGCAATAGGGGGGCCTACGAGCAGTACTTC
CASSNRGAYEQYF
>TRBJ2-3|13|-|once|TRBV11-3
TGTGCCAGCAGCTTAGAAGTGGCGGATACGCAGTATTTT
CASSLEVADTQYF